The 6 T cell receptor beta chains below were found in one sample sequenced in a study of control samples from healthy donors and cancer patients. Using immunoSEQ multiplex PCR, the repertoire was profiled, and TCRdb retains in-frame clones only, with some absent. The sample has 350,000 to 450,000 clones; 80% to 95% are singletons. The sample was PBMCs. All receptors come from a man aged 35-49 years with head and neck cancer.

The chain recombines TRBV7-2 with TRBJ1-3; D remains ambiguous. This CDR3 is built from 13 residues. Germline V CDR1 and CDR2: SGHTA, FQGNSA. The V end lost 4 bases, the J end lost 3 bases, and 7 bases lay between the germline ends. In DNA form, the CDR3 reads TGTGCCAGCAGCTACCCCGGTGGAAACACCATATATTTT. Translating gives CASSYPGGNTIYF.

This chain links TRBV6-4 with TRBJ2-2, with 14 bases aligning to TRBD2. J was trimmed by 6 bases and V by 4 bases; bases with no gene match: 1. Germline V gene lookup returns CDR1 MRHNA and CDR2 SNTAGT. This CDR3 spans 15 amino acids. The CDR3 protein is CASSGLAGGPGELFF. The CDR3 DNA sequence: TGTGCCAGCAGTGGACTAGCGGGGGGGCCCGGGGAGCTGTTTTTT.

This chain uses TRBV7-9 with TRBJ2-1; TRBD2 agrees at 7 bases. Germline V gene lookup returns CDR1 SEHNR and CDR2 FQNEAQ (reference sequence). The CDR3 has 15 residues. Germline trimming cut 4 bases from V and 9 bases from J; bases unmatched to any gene: 12. CDR3 sequence (DNA): TGTGCCAGCAGCTCTAGCCGGGACTACCTCGGTGAGCAGTTCTTC. Protein: CASSSSRDYLGEQFF.

The gene calls are TRBV27 and TRBJ1-2; D is undetermined. This CDR3 has 13 residues. The germline V gene encodes CDR1 MNHEY and CDR2 SMNVEV (reference sequence). V was clipped by 3 bases and J by 8 bases, with 13 bases between them. The chain's CDR3 is CASSFSSLGGYTF. The CDR3 nucleotides read TGTGCCAGCAGTTTTTCCAGCTTGGGGGGCTACACCTTC.

The chain recombines TRBV5-1 with TRBJ2-5, with no clear D. The CDR3 sequence is 11 residues long. Trimming stripped 7 bases from V and 0 bases from J, with 4 bases between. Germline V gene lookup returns CDR1 SGHRS and CDR2 YFSETQ. The CDR3 nucleotides are TGCGCCAGCCCGAACCAAGAGACCCAGTACTTC. Its protein product is CASPNQETQYF.

This clone is a singleton in its sample. The genes are TRBV14 and TRBJ1-4; D not resolved. Germline-derived CDR1 and CDR2 are SGHDN and FVKESK. Trimming left V 0 bases short and J 10 bases short, with 12 bases between. This CDR3 comprises 14 residues. CDR3 DNA: TGTGCCAGCAGCCAAGAGGACGATGCTCCAAAACTGTTTTTT. Translation: CASSQEDDAPKLFF.